What follows are 2 T cell receptor beta chains derived from one specimen sequenced in a study of regulatory T cells in long-lasting Graves disease. Libraries of TCR beta came from iRepertoire HTBI primers plus Arm-PCR of CDR3 regions. TCRdb reanalysed the multiplex PCR reads using MiXCR and keeps one entry per CDR3 protein. The repertoire holds around 250,000 distinct CDR3 sequences, 15% to 20% seen once, with 14% in the top ten. Time point reported: newly diagnosed GD, antithyroid drugs for less than 3 months. Generation of the TCR library employed RNA extracted from PBMCs. The data also belong to a second study, concerning T cells in Graves' hyperthyroidism and ophthalmopathy.

The starting material was peripheral blood mononuclear cells (PBMCs), obtained at new diagnosis, from a patient treated with antithyroid drugs. These TCRs come from a woman between 25 and 40 years old with Graves disease.

Many counts were recorded for this clonotype. V usage is TRBV6-1 and J usage is TRBJ1-1; D is undetermined. Trimming shortened V by 3 bases and J by 2 bases, and 7 bases separated the two germline ends. This CDR3 comprises 13 residues. Germline V gene lookup returns CDR1 MNHNS and CDR2 SASEGT. CDR3 residues: CASSESENTEAFF. DNA for the CDR3: TGTGCCAGCAGTGAGTCAGAAAACACTGAAGCTTTCTTT.

In its sample, this clonotype was seen many times. As DNA, the CDR3 is TGTGCCAGCAACTCTGAGGGGAGACCCCTCCACTTT. Amino acid sequence: CASNSEGRPLHF. The chain employs TRBV27 and TRBJ1-6; tentative D call: TRBD1 (5 bases). V lost 7 bases and J 12 bases, leaving 13 bases between the germline ends. Germline values: CDR1 MNHEY, CDR2 SMNVEV (reference sequence). The length of the CDR3 is 12 residues.